This T cell receptor (beta chain) was found in a study of beta chain features in type 1 diabetes (dated by TCRdb to the late 2010s). At the level of the whole study: Mean age, gender distribution, total cell number and subset yield were not different between patients and healthy donors. A total of 85 million to 140 million sorted cells were examined across all samples, and the number of cells per subset was strongly correlated with RNA yield. The study compared the TCRB repertoires of sorted circulating CD4+ T cell subsets in recently diagnosed type 1 diabetes patients with those in matched healthy donors. Regulatory and stem cell-like memory subsets were obtained from only 8 patients and roughly eight healthy donors, while naive and central memory subsets were obtained from all 30 or so donors.

The study at large found these results: At VDJ recombination sites, type 1 diabetes patients had fewer insertions and more deleted nucleotides, which implies abnormalities in thymic rearrangement. In all four CD4+ subsets, TCRB CDR3 length was moderately but significantly shorter in type 1 diabetes patients. Because the HLA sub-analyses included only small numbers of individuals, any influence of HLA type on TCRB rearrangement was left unresolved. Because cDNA rather than genomic DNA was sequenced, highly expressing activated cells could have been over-represented, although no difference in activation and CD3 levels was found between groups. Naive, central memory and regulatory TCRB repertoires appeared to be more alike among patients than among healthy donors. PCR may preferentially amplify shorter templates, but because patient and control samples were amplified and corrected together, any resulting skew would affect both groups equally.

Including cysteine and phenylalanine, the CDR3 has 14 amino acids. This entry keeps only the CDR3 DNA: 42 bases, framed from base 1. V was cut back by 9 bases and J by 6 bases, leaving a gap of 18 bases between them. Taken from the germline V gene (reference sequence), the CDR1 and CDR2 loops are MNHNY and SVGAGI. Each donor gave one peripheral blood draw, averaging about 100 mL, which was collected into heparinised tubes. Naive, central memory, regulatory and stem cell-like memory CD4+ T cells were sorted on a BD FACSAria II using a panel including CD45RO, CCR7, CD25, CD127, CD95 and CD27. Purity was above 95% for every sorted population. PBMCs were isolated right away by Lymphoprep density gradient centrifugation and were stained directly, without culture. So that batch effects would be minimized, each experiment stained and sorted samples in pairs, pairing one healthy donor with one patient. In the case of this clone: Its antigen specificity is not known. Base qualities are not at hand, and no much larger clone is one base apart.

All of the isolated RNA was reverse transcribed with the High Capacity cDNA Reverse Transcription Kit, so expressed TCRB transcripts were sequenced. Deep immunoSEQ sequencing was applied to naive, central memory and regulatory T cell samples, giving an average of approximately 3.8 million total reads per sample. After sorted cells were lysed in RLT buffer, RNA was extracted with DNase-treated RNeasy Micro or Mini kits, with the choice depending on cell number. To prevent cross-contamination, each cell subset was processed individually, whereas patient and healthy donor samples were processed jointly. The immunoSEQ multiplex PCR was used to amplify TCRB sequences from cDNA, yielding 87-bp fragments that span the CDR3 region. Sequencing of the amplicons was performed on the Illumina HiSeq platform. Per the authors' processing: Synthetic template baselines were used to correct PCR bias computationally, reads within Hamming distance 2 were collapsed together, and singletons that could not be merged were discarded. Reads were aligned to IMGT to assign V, D and J genes, CDR3 length, and insertions or deletions at six rearrangement sites. Within each subset, clonotype counts were normalized to sorted cell number, after which true diversity and Gini coefficients were computed with the tcR R package. Repertoire sharing was quantified using the overlap coefficient calculated on TCRB nucleotide sequences. As a proxy for the pre-selection repertoire, out-of-frame TCRB sequences from naive cells were analyzed. TCRdb mirrors the immuneACCESS table, restricted to in-frame sequences. Some clones are absent from its copies; in checked studies, under half trace to an unresolved V gene, and the reason for the others is unknown. The V and J calls and clone size were taken over from that table, and D and trimming were inferred from the DNA. In all, the sample holds over 600,000 clones, and around an eighth of those were seen once. Around 0.12% of the sample is in the top ten clones.

This sequence was found in a man younger than 40 with type 1 diabetes. The chain uses TRBV6-6 and TRBJ1-3, with no confident D gene call. Source material: naive CD4+ T cells from blood. The meaning of the sample's cell subset or site label: true naive CD4+ T cells. The CDR3 amino acid sequence is: CASASPREANTIYF. The DNA reads as follows: TGTGCCAGTGCGTCTCCGAGAGAGGCAAACACCATATATTTT.